Sequencing of this TCR beta chain was carried out in a study of OX40 agonist ivuxolimab in advanced cancers. At cycle 4 day 1, cycle 7 day 1, and baseline, blood was sampled. Method: immunoSEQ multiplex PCR; TCRdb's copy keeps in-frame clones and lacks some. Of approximately 79,000 clones in the sample, about 88% were seen once. This clone has just one count. The J segment lost 0 bases and the V segment lost 11 bases, leaving 2 bases of the junction unmatched. CDR1 is ENHRY and CDR2 is SYGVKD in the germline V gene. This CDR3 has 12 residues. The TCR originated in an adult with an advanced solid tumor such as melanoma, head and neck, liver or kidney cancer. The material sequenced was CD4+ or CD8+ T cells sorted from blood, taken in a trial of the OX40 agonist ivuxolimab. V gene TRBV10-3 combines with J gene TRBJ2-7, with 9 bases aligning to TRBD2. The CDR3 reads CAVSGSSYEQYF. CDR3 nucleotides: TGTGCCGTTAGCGGGAGCTCCTACGAGCAGTACTTC.